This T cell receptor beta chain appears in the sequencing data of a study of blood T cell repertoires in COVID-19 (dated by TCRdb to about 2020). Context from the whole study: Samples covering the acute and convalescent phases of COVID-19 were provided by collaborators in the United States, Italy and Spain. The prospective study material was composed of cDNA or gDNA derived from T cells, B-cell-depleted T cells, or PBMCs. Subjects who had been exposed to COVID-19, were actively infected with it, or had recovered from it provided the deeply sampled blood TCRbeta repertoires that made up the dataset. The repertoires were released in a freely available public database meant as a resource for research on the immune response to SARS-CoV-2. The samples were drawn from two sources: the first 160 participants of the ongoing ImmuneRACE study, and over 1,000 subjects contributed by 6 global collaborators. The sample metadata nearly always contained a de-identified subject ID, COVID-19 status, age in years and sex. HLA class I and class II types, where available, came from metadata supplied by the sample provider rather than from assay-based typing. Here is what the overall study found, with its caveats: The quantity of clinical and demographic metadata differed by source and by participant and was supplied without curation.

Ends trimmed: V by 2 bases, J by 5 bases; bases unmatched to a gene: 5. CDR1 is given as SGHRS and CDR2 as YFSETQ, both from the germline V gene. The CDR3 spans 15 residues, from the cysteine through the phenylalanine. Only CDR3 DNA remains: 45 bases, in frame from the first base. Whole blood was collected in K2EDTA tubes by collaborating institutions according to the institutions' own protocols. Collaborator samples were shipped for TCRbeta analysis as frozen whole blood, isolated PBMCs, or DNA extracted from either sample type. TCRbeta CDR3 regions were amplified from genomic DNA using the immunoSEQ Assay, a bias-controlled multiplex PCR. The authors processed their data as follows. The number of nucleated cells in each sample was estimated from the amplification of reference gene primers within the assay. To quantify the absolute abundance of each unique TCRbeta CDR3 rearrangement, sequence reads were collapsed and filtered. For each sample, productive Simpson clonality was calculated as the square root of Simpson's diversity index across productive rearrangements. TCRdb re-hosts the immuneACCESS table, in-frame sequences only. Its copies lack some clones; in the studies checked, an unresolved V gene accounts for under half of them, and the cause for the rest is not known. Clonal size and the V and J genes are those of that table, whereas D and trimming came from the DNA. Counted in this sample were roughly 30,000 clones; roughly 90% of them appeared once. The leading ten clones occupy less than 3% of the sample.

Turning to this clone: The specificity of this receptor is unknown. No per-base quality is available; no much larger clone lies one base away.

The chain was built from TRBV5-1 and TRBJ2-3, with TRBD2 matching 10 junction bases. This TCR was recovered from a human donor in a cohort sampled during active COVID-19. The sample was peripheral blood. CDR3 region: CASSLAGGHRDTQYF. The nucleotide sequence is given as TGCGCCAGCAGCTTAGCGGGGGGGCATCGAGATACGCAGTATTTT.